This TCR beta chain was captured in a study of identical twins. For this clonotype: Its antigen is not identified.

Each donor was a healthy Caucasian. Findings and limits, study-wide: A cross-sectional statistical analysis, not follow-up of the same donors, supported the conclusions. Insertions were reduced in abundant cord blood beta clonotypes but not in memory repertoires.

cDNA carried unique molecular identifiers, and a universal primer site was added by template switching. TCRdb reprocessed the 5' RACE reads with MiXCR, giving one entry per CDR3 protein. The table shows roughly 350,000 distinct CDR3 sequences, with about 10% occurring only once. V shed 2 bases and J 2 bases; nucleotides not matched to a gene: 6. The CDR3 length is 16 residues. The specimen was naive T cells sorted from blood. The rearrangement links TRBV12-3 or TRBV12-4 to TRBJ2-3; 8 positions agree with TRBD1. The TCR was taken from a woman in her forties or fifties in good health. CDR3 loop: CASSLRQGANTDTQYF. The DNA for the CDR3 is TGTGCCAGCAGTTTAAGGCAGGGGGCAAACACAGATACGCAGTATTTT.